This entry lists 8 T cell receptor beta chains sequenced from one sample in a study of blood T cells in healthy people across ages. Next came a second PCR, run for about 6 to 12 cycles, which used a sample-barcoded 5' primer along with a J-beta primer mix. TCRdb itself ran the 5' RACE reads through MiXCR, one entry per CDR3 protein. The table includes 590,000 or so distinct CDR3 sequences, approximately 30% detected once. The sequenced sample was blood. These receptors originate from a woman of 80 years or more in good health.

The genes are TRBV6-6 and TRBJ2-7; no definite D call. With 5 bases removed from V and 2 bases from J, the gap between germline ends came to 10 bases. The CDR3 runs 13 residues. CDR1 MNHNY and CDR2 SVGAGI come from the germline V gene (reference sequence). The CDR3 is CASSPSFTYEQYF. The CDR3 region has the DNA TGTGCCAGCAGTCCTTCCTTTACCTACGAGCAGTACTTC.

This clonotype showed up many times. The V and J genes are TRBV7-9 and TRBJ2-7; 12 bases line up with TRBD2. The CDR3 consists of 15 residues. The J segment lost 5 bases and the V segment lost 1 base, leaving 3 bases of the junction unmatched. CDR1 is SEHNR and CDR2 is FQNEAQ in the germline V gene (reference sequence). This chain's CDR3 is CASSLGLAGANEQYF. The CDR3 coding sequence is TGTGCCAGCAGCTTAGGACTAGCGGGGGCAAACGAGCAGTACTTC.

The genes are TRBV7-2 and TRBJ2-1; 8 bases are shared with TRBD1. Germline CDR1 and CDR2: SGHTA and FQGNSA. The CDR3 runs 15 residues. Trimming took 0 bases from V and 7 from J; bases not matched to a gene: 5. As DNA, the CDR3 is TGTGCCAGCAGCTTAGCGCAGGGGGCGGGGAATGAGCAGTTCTTC. Its translation: CASSLAQGAGNEQFF.

The table lists this clonotype with many counts. The rearrangement uses TRBV20-1 and TRBJ1-6; D remains unclear. Between the trimmed V and J ends, which lost 5 bases and 6 bases, there was a span of 11 bases. CDR1 is DFQATT and CDR2 is SNEGSKA in the germline V gene (reference sequence). CDR3 length equals 13 residues. The CDR3 nucleotides are TGCAGTGCTGCCCTGGGGTTTAATTCACCCCTCCACTTT. It is translated as CSAALGFNSPLHF.

This clonotype was found a few times. The rearrangement joins TRBV19 to TRBJ1-5; D is uncertain. The ends were cut back, 5 bases at V and 5 bases at J, with 10 bases in the middle. Germline V gene sequence: CDR1 LNHDA, CDR2 SQIVND (reference sequence). The CDR3 is 13 amino acids. CDR3 in amino acids: CASSVTSHQPQHF. CDR3 DNA sequence: TGTGCCAGTAGTGTAACAAGCCATCAGCCCCAGCATTTT.

This rearrangement joins TRBV12-3 or TRBV12-4 to TRBJ2-3, with 7 bases matching TRBD2. Unmatched junction bases numbered 21, after V lost 3 bases and J lost 15 bases. This CDR3 region has 16 residues. The DNA for the CDR3 is TGTGCCAGCAGTTTTAGTCGGCGGGGGAGCGCAGATACGGAATATTTT. This translates into CASSFSRRGSADTEYF.

For the CDR3, the DNA is TGTGCCAGCAGTTTACGGGGGGTCCGACCGGGGAGCTCCTACAATGAGCAGTACTTC. This codes for CASSLRGVRPGSSYNEQYF. V usage is TRBV12-3 or TRBV12-4 and J usage is TRBJ2-1, with 7 bases lining up with TRBD2. The J call may not be correct, given that the DNA end is closer to TRBJ2-7. The CDR3 spans 19 residues.

On this clonotype itself: Germline is not matched at one junction end, which may reflect a read error. V is TRBV5-1 and J is TRBJ2-5; 12 nucleotides match TRBD1. The J call is in doubt because the DNA end fits TRBJ2-7 better. Per germline, CDR1 SGHRS and CDR2 YFSETQ. The CDR3 contains 14 residues. The CDR3, as DNA: TGCGCCGGCAGCGGGACAGGGGGCGGGTACGAGCAGTACTTC. Translation gives CAGSGTGGGYEQYF.